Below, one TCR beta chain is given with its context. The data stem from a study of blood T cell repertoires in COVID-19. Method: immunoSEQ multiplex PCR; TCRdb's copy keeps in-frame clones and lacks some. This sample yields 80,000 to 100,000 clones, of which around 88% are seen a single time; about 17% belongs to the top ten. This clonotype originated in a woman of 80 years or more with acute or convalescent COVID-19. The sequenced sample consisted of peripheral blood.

CDR3 in amino acids: CASSDSGTQETQYF. The CDR3 DNA is TGTGCCAGCAGTGACTCGGGCACTCAAGAGACCCAGTACTTC. This chain connects TRBV6-4 to TRBJ2-5; D is undetermined. With 0 bases removed from V and 2 bases from J, the gap between germline ends came to 7 bases. Germline CDR1 and CDR2: MRHNA and SNTAGT. CDR3 length: 14 amino acids.